This T cell receptor (beta chain) stems from a study of blood T cell repertoires in COVID-19. Study context: Acute and convalescent COVID-19 samples came from the United States, Italy and Spain.

A single count supports this clone. Authors' data handling: The authors estimated nucleated cell counts from reference gene primer amplification. Clones were read by immunoSEQ multiplex PCR, and TCRdb kept only the in-frame ones, dropping some. V and J calls and clone size are given by that table; D and trimming were obtained from the DNA. The repertoire holds 300,000 or so clones, over 70% seen once, with about 1.2% in the top ten. This CDR3 is 16 amino acids long. The V segment lost 1 base and the J segment 2 bases; nucleotides outside the gene matches: 4. Germline CDR1 is SGDLS and CDR2 is YYNGEE. The sequenced sample was peripheral blood. This chain connects TRBV9 to TRBJ2-1, with 9 nucleotides matching TRBD2. The sequence came from a woman between 50 and 59 years old with acute or convalescent COVID-19. The CDR3 spells CASSVSGGGAYNEQFF. The CDR3 DNA reads TGTGCCAGCAGCGTATCAGGCGGGGGGGCCTACAATGAGCAGTTCTTC.